These 12 T cell receptor beta chains originate from one sample sequenced in a study of tumor-infiltrating lymphocytes in localized non-small cell lung cancer. Data came from immunoSEQ multiplex PCR; TCRdb stores just in-frame clones and leaves some out. The repertoire holds about 23,000 clones, approximately 71% seen once, with about 15% in the top ten. The sequencing input was lung tumor tissue. The source is a human donor with non-small cell lung cancer.

Regarding this clone: Germline is not matched at one junction end, which may reflect a read error. The chain has TRBV27 and TRBJ2-1, with D perhaps assigned TRBD1 or TRBD2 (5 bases each). The CDR3 consists of 12 residues. CDR1 is MNHEY, CDR2 SMNVEV, per germline (reference sequence). The CDR3 DNA reads as TGTGCCAGCAGTTTTTTCCGGGACCAACTGGTCTTC. Its translation is CASSFFRDQLVF.

V usage is TRBV5-1 and J usage is TRBJ1-3, with unresolved D. Trimming left V 3 bases short and J 0 bases short, with 13 bases between. The CDR3 length is 16 residues. Germline V gene data show CDR1 as SGHRS and CDR2 as YFSETQ. CDR3 coding DNA: TGCGCCAGCAGCTCACCGACGGAATCCTCTGGAAACACCATATATTTT. Translated, it gives CASSSPTESSGNTIYF.

A few counts support this clone. The chain is built from TRBV25-1 and TRBJ1-3; possibly TRBD1 for D (6 bases). Germline CDR1 and CDR2: MGHDK and SYGVNS. Trimming pared 10 bases from V and 1 base from J, leaving 8 bases between. This CDR3 comprises 12 residues. CDR3 DNA: TGTGCCACAGGGGAATCTGGAAACACCATATATTTT. Its protein product is CATGESGNTIYF.

V and J are TRBV7-2 and TRBJ2-3, with D maybe TRBD1 (6 bases). Germline assignment: CDR1 SGHTA and CDR2 FQGNSA. Trimming left V 5 bases short and J 3 bases short, with 24 bases between. The CDR3 runs 18 residues. The CDR3 is CASSGVTITRGWTDTQYF. DNA of the CDR3: TGTGCCAGCAGCGGAGTGACAATCACCAGGGGCTGGACAGATACGCAGTATTTT.

The V and J genes are TRBV18 and TRBJ2-7; perhaps TRBD1 as D (6 bases). The CDR3 covers 15 residues. V lost 6 bases and J lost 1, with 16 bases in between. Germline assignment: CDR1 KGHSH and CDR2 LQKENI. CDR3 in amino acids: CASSPDSVRSYEQYF. CDR3 coding DNA: TGTGCCAGCTCTCCGGACAGCGTTAGGTCCTACGAGCAGTACTTC.

The genes are TRBV29-1 and TRBJ2-1; TRBD2 might be the D (6 bases). V gave up 0 bases and J gave up 9 bases, with 18 bases separating them. This CDR3 contains 15 residues. CDR1 is SQVTM and CDR2 is ANQGSEA in the germline V gene. The CDR3 DNA is TGCAGCGTTGAAGATTGGGCAGGGAGGCAAGGTGAGCAGTTCTTC. Translating it yields CSVEDWAGRQGEQFF.

The J gene is TRBJ2-2, the V gene TRBV7-9; TRBD1 aligns across 9 bases. Germline-derived CDR1 and CDR2 are SEHNR and FQNEAQ (reference sequence). CDR3 length: 16 residues. V shed 2 bases, J shed 4 bases, and the junction held 5 bases outside the gene matches. Here the CDR3 DNA reads TGTGCCAGCAGCTTACAGACAGGGGGAAGCACCGGGGAGCTGTTTTTT. Protein: CASSLQTGGSTGELFF.

J is TRBJ2-7 and V is TRBV30; TRBD1 or TRBD2 may be the D gene (5 bases each). In germline, CDR1 is GTSNPN, CDR2 SVGIG (reference sequence). The CDR3 runs 13 residues. V was pared by 7 bases and J by 5 bases, with 18 bases between. Here the CDR3 reads CASKRGRRDEQYF. In DNA form, the CDR3 reads TGTGCCTCTAAACGGGGCAGGCGGGACGAGCAGTACTTC.

CDR3 protein: CASLPARGLGNGNTIYF. CDR3 bases: TGTGCCAGCCTCCCGGCCCGGGGCCTAGGGAATGGAAACACCATATATTTT. The chain is built from TRBV28 and TRBJ1-3; possibly TRBD1 for D (5 bases). The CDR3 runs 17 residues. V was cut by 8 bases and J by 3 bases, with 23 bases left in between. Germline loops: CDR1 MDHEN, CDR2 SYDVKM.

This rearrangement joins TRBV7-3 to TRBJ2-1, with a possible D match to TRBD1 (6 bases). Germline loops: CDR1 SGHTA, CDR2 FQGTGA. Trimming stripped 4 bases from V and 1 base from J, with 11 bases between. CDR3 length: 15 amino acids. CDR3 region: CASSSADRSYNEQFF. The CDR3, as DNA: TGTGCCAGCAGCTCCGCGGACAGATCCTACAATGAGCAGTTCTTC. Full variable domain (missing parts from reference TRBV7-3 and TRBJ2-1): GAGVSQTPSNKVTEKGKYVELRCDPISGHTALYWYRQSLGQGPEFLIYFQGTGAADDSGLPNDRFFAVRPEGSVSTLKIQRTERGDSAVYLCASSSADRSYNEQFFGPGTRLTVL.

The rearrangement links TRBV9 to TRBJ2-5; 9 bases align to TRBD2. There are 15 residues in the CDR3. Germline CDR1 SGDLS, CDR2 YYNGEE. Trimming took 3 bases from V and 1 from J; bases not matched to a gene: 4. CDR3 amino acids: CASSGSGSGQETQYF. The DNA of the CDR3 is TGTGCCAGCAGCGGTAGCGGGAGCGGCCAAGAGACCCAGTACTTC. Variable domain in full (rest from reference TRBV9 and TRBJ2-5): DSGVTQTPKHLITATGQRVTLRCSPRSGDLSVYWYQQSLDQGLQFLIQYYNGEERAKGNILERFSAQQFPDLHSELNLSSLELGDSALYFCASSGSGSGQETQYFGPGTRLLVL.

By share, this clone ranks as medium-sized (0.01 to 0.1%). The chain employs TRBV10-3 and TRBJ2-7; D may correspond to TRBD1 or TRBD2 (6 bases each). The CDR3 totals 14 residues. Looked up from germline, CDR1 is ENHRY and CDR2 is SYGVKD. Trimming shortened V by 5 bases and J by 7 bases, and 18 bases separated the two germline ends. CDR3: CAISRTGTLGEQYF. The CDR3 DNA reads TGTGCCATCAGTAGAACAGGGACTTTGGGAGAGCAGTACTTC.